One T cell receptor beta chain is described in this entry. Its target is unknown. The sample belongs to a study of T cell responses to AZD1222 COVID-19 vaccine. The CDR3 totals 13 residues. With 0 bases removed from V and 3 bases from J, the gap between germline ends came to 4 bases. In germline, CDR1 is SGHRS, CDR2 YFSETQ. Profiled with immunoSEQ multiplex PCR; TCRdb holds only in-frame clones, not every one. Of around 190,000 clones in the sample, around 88% were seen once. The study's findings and limits: Regions 160-218 and 743-854 dominated among vaccine-associated CD4 TCRs spanning spike. Mostly white British, mostly female donors; authors suggested clonal diversity may be underestimated. Baseline seropositivity characterized only six AZD1222 recipients. The breadth and depth of Spike-specific TCRs increased once two AZD1222 doses had been given.

This rearrangement joins TRBV5-1 to TRBJ1-5; D remains ambiguous. The TCR sequence derives from an adult in good health. The sequencing used peripheral blood, collected on day 0 of AZD1222 vaccination. The CDR3 DNA reads as TGCGCCAGCAGCTTGGATCTCAATCAGCCCCAGCATTTT. Encoded protein: CASSLDLNQPQHF.